A selection of T cell receptor beta chains follows, all from one sample in a study of T cells after posttransplantation cyclophosphamide. TCRdb's table, derived via immunoSEQ multiplex PCR, lists solely in-frame clones and lacks some. The table lists around 28,000 clones, with no singletons. The sequenced material came from PBMCs. These receptors came from an older woman in good health, CMV-negative, and a related stem cell transplant donor. The CDR3 runs from the conserved cysteine through the conserved F or W. D genes are given only for firm matches. Rows give clone size only sometimes, using once, few, many, or a class for an expanded clone.

j_call d_call v_call clone_size cdr3_nt cdr3_aa
TRBJ2-7 . TRBV7-9 many TGTGCCAGCAGCTTAGGTGGGGCAGGGGCACACGAGCAGTACTTC CASSLGGAGAHEQYF
TRBJ1-5 . TRBV6-1 . TGTGCCAGCGCTCCGGGGGGAAGCAATCAGCCCCAGCATTTT CASAPGGSNQPQHF
TRBJ2-1 TRBD2 TRBV4-2 many TGTGCCAGCAGCCAAGTTTCTGCGGGAGCGACCAATGAGCAGTTCTTC CASSQVSAGATNEQFF
TRBJ2-3 TRBD2 TRBV2 few TGTGCCAGCAGTGAACGGGCTAGCGGGAGAACAGATACGCAGTATTTT CASSERASGRTDTQYF
TRBJ1-6 . TRBV7-6 many TGTGCCAGCAGCTCTTACAGCTCACCCCTCCACTTT CASSSYSSPLHF
TRBJ1-2 TRBD1 TRBV18 few TGTGCCAGCTCACCTGGACAGGAGTACTATGGCTACACCTTC CASSPGQEYYGYTF
TRBJ1-1 . TRBV2 many TGTGCCAGCACGTACTTACAGGGAGGGACTGAAGCTTTCTTT CASTYLQGGTEAFF
TRBJ2-5 TRBD2 TRBV9 . TGTGCCAGCAGCGTGGCCCCTAGCGGGAGTGAGACCCAGTACTTC CASSVAPSGSETQYF
TRBJ2-3 . TRBV27 many TGTGCCAGCAGTTTGAACAGGGCCAGCGCAGATACGCAGTATTTT CASSLNRASADTQYF
TRBJ1-5 TRBD1 TRBV6-5 many TGTGCCAGCAGTCCCAGGACAGGGGGCAATCAGCCCCAGCATTTT CASSPRTGGNQPQHF
TRBJ2-5 . TRBV2 many TGTGCCAGCAGTGCCCAGGGATCATCGGAGACCCAGTACTTC CASSAQGSSETQYF
TRBJ2-5 . TRBV2 . TGTGCCAGCAGTGATTATCGGGGGGCAAAGGTTCGAGAGACCCAGTACTTC CASSDYRGAKVRETQYF
TRBJ2-4 . TRBV9 few TGTGCCAGCAGCGTCGGGGAAAACATTCAGTACTTC CASSVGENIQYF
TRBJ1-2 . TRBV4-1 many TGCGCCAGCAGCCCCCGGGGAGAGGGTGGCCTATTGGGCTACACCTTC CASSPRGEGGLLGYTF
TRBJ2-3 TRBD1 TRBV5-4 . TGTGCCAGCAGCTTAAAAACAGGGGGCACAGATACGCAGTATTTT CASSLKTGGTDTQYF
TRBJ1-2 . TRBV12-3/TRBV12-4 many TGTGCCAGCAGTTTAGTCGGTAGGGACTATGGCTACACCTTC CASSLVGRDYGYTF
TRBJ1-2 TRBD1 TRBV5-6 many TGTGCCAGCAGCTTGGTCCAGGGGGATGGCTACACCTTC CASSLVQGDGYTF
TRBJ1-2 . TRBV6-1 few TGTGCCAGCAGTCCCCGAGGAAACAGGGAGGGTGGCTACACCTTC CASSPRGNREGGYTF
TRBJ1-1 TRBD1 TRBV27 many TGTGCCAGCAGTGCTTACCGGGACAGGGGGCCGTGGACTGAAGCTTTCTTT CASSAYRDRGPWTEAFF
TRBJ1-2 . TRBV30 . TGTGCCTGGAGTCTGAGGGATGGCTACACCTTC CAWSLRDGYTF
TRBJ2-1 TRBD2 TRBV7-2 many TGTGCCAGCAGCCGCAGTTTAGCGGGAGGTCTCAATGAGCAGTTCTTC CASSRSLAGGLNEQFF
TRBJ2-4 TRBD1 TRBV5-1 many TGCGCCAGCAGCTTGGCCCAGGGGGCGGACATTCAGTACTTC CASSLAQGADIQYF
TRBJ1-2 . TRBV2 many TGTGCCAGCAGTGAACTATCCTATGGCTACACCTTC CASSELSYGYTF
TRBJ2-7 TRBD2 TRBV6-1 many TGTGCCAGCAGCTTTAGCGGGAGCAGCTCCTACGAGCAGTACTTC CASSFSGSSSYEQYF
TRBJ2-7 . TRBV7-2 many TGTGCCAGCAGCATCTCTCGGGGGGCTCGGTACGAGCAGTACTTC CASSISRGARYEQYF
TRBJ1-1 . TRBV6-5 many TGTGCCAGCAGTTACCGGCGGGGAAACACTGAAGCTTTCTTT CASSYRRGNTEAFF
TRBJ1-2 . TRBV29-1 few TGCAGCGTCCTCGACACGGTCAACTATGGCTACACCTTC CSVLDTVNYGYTF
TRBJ1-2 . TRBV6-6 many TGTGCCAGCAGTCCCCGCAATTCGGGGGGGCCCTTC CASSPRNSGGPF
TRBJ2-5 . TRBV5-5 many TGTGCCAGCAGCCCTTACGCGGCCGACCAAGAGACCCAGTACTTC CASSPYAADQETQYF
TRBJ2-7 . TRBV7-3 many TGTGCCAGCAGCTTGGGCCCCGACAGAGAGCAGTACTTC CASSLGPDREQYF
TRBJ2-3 . TRBV18 many TGTGCCAGCTCACCGCCGGGTCTCAACGGGGATACGCAGTATTTT CASSPPGLNGDTQYF
TRBJ1-5 TRBD1 TRBV28 many TGTGCCAGCAGTTTCCGATACAGGGGCGGCAATCAGCCCCAGCATTTT CASSFRYRGGNQPQHF
TRBJ2-7 TRBD1 TRBV30 . TGTGCCTGGAAAGTGATGGACAGGGGTTACGAGCAGTACTTC CAWKVMDRGYEQYF
TRBJ1-2 . TRBV28 . TGTGCCAGCAGTTTATTTGGGCCCAACTATGGCTACACCTTC CASSLFGPNYGYTF
TRBJ1-5 . TRBV5-4 many TGTGCCAGCAGCCGGGACAAGAATCAGCCCCAGCATTTT CASSRDKNQPQHF
TRBJ1-3 . TRBV9 many TGTGCCAGCAGGAGTGACCTAGGCTCTGGAAACACCATATATTTT CASRSDLGSGNTIYF
TRBJ1-1 TRBD1 TRBV18 . TGTGCCAGCTCACTGGGGACAGGGGGCGCGGGATCTACTGAAGCTTTCTTT CASSLGTGGAGSTEAFF
TRBJ1-4 TRBD1 TRBV30 many TGTGCCTGGACTCGGACAGGGGGAGGTGAAAAACTGTTTTTT CAWTRTGGGEKLFF
TRBJ1-1 . TRBV2 many TGTGCCAGCAGCTCAGGGGCGGGCTACACTGAAGCTTTCTTT CASSSGAGYTEAFF
TRBJ2-1 . TRBV7-2 many TGTGCCAGCAGCTTAGGGGGGGGCAGGAAGAATGAGCAGTTCTTC CASSLGGGRKNEQFF
TRBJ2-5 TRBD2 TRBV5-1 . TGCGCCAGCAGCTTGGGGCCAGCGGGATTCCAAGAGACCCAGTACTTC CASSLGPAGFQETQYF
TRBJ1-2 . TRBV30 few TGTGCCTGGGCCCCAGAGCGATATGGCTACACCTTC CAWAPERYGYTF
TRBJ1-5 TRBD1 TRBV27 many TGTGCCAGCAGTTCAAACGACAGGGTCCATCAGCCCCAGCATTTT CASSSNDRVHQPQHF
TRBJ1-2 . TRBV19 many TGTGCCAGTAGTATATCAGGGTTAAAGGGAGGCTACACCTTC CASSISGLKGGYTF
TRBJ2-7 . TRBV11-3 many TGTGCCAGCAGCTTAGATGAGGGGGACGAGCAGTACTTC CASSLDEGDEQYF